This T cell receptor beta chain emerged from a study of blood T cells in healthy people across ages. At the level of the study: About one barcoded beta molecule was captured per two T cells (by template switching).

Trimming removed 1 base from V and 7 bases from J; junction bases left unmatched: 18. Per germline, CDR1 LGHDT and CDR2 YNNKEL (reference sequence). This CDR3 region has 19 residues. Only a few counts were recorded for this clonotype. The use of a sample-barcoded 5' primer and a J-beta primer mix characterized a second PCR of about 7 to 12 cycles. One entry per CDR3 protein, called by TCRdb with MiXCR from the 5' RACE reads. The data contain hundreds of thousands of distinct CDR3 sequences, roughly 50% of them seen just once; the ten biggest clones take up 20% to 25%. Sequencing used blood. J is TRBJ1-2 and V is TRBV3-1; 10 bases are a match to TRBD1. The clonotype originates from a man under 40 in good health. CDR3: CASSQVFPPTTGGVGGYTF. CDR3 nucleotides: TGTGCCAGCAGCCAAGTTTTTCCCCCTACGACAGGGGGCGTAGGTGGCTACACCTTC. Based on the CDR3 plus reference TRBV3-1 and TRBJ1-2, the full variable domain is DTAVSQTPKYLVTQMGNDKSIKCEQNLGHDTMYWYKQDSKKFLKIMFSYNNKELIINETVPNRFSPKSPDKAHLNLHINSLELGDSAVYFCASSQVFPPTTGGVGGYTFGSGTRLTVV.